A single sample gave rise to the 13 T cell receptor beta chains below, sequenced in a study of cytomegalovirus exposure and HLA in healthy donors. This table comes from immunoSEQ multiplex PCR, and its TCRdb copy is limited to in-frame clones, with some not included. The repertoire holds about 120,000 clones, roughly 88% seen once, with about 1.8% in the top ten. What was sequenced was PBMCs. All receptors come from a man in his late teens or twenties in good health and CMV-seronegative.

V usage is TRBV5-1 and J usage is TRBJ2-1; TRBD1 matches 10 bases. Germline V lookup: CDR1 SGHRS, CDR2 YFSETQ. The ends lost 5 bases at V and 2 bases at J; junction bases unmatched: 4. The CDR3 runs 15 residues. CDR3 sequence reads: CASSIGQGAYNEQFF. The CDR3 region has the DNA TGCGCCAGCAGTATCGGACAGGGGGCCTACAATGAGCAGTTCTTC.

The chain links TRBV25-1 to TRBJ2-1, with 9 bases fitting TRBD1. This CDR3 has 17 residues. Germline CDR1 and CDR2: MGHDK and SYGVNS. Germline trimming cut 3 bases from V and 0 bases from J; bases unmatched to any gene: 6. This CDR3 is CASSDIGTGSSYNEQFF. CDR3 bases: TGTGCCAGCAGTGATATTGGGACAGGGAGCTCCTACAATGAGCAGTTCTTC.

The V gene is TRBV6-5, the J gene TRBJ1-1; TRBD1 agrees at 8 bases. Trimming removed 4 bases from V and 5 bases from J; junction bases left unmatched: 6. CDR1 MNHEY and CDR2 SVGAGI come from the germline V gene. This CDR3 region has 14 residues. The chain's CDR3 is CASSSPNRGTEAFF. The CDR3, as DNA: TGTGCCAGCAGTTCCCCGAACAGGGGGACTGAAGCTTTCTTT.

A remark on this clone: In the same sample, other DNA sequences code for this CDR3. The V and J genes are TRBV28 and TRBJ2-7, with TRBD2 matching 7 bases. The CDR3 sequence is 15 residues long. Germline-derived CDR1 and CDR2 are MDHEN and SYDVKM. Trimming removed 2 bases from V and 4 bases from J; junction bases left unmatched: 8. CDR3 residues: CASSLLTGGPYEQYF. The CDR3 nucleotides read TGTGCCAGCAGTTTACTTACGGGGGGACCATACGAGCAGTACTTC.

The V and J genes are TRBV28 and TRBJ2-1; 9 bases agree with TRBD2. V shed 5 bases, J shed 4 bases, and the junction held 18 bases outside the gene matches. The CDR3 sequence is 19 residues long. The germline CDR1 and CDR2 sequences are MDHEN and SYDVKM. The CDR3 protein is CASSGRLREGLLSYNEQFF. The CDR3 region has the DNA TGTGCCAGCAGTGGACGTTTGCGGGAGGGCCTTCTATCATACAATGAGCAGTTCTTC.

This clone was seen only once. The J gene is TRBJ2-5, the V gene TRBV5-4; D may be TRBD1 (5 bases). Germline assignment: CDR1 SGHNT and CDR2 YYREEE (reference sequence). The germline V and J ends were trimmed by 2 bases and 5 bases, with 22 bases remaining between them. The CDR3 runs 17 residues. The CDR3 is CASSLFSMSPSGETQYF. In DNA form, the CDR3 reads TGTGCCAGCAGCTTATTCTCGATGAGCCCCTCAGGGGAGACCCAGTACTTC.

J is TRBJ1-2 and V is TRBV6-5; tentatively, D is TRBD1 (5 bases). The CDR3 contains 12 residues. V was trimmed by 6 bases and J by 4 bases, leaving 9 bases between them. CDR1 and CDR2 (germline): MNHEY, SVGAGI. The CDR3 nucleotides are TGTGCCAGCAGGGCGGGGGTCTATGGCTACACCTTC. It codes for CASRAGVYGYTF.

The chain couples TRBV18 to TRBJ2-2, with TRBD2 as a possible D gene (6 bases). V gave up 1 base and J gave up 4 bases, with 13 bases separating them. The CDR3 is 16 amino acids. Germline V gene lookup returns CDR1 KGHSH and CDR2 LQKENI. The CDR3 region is CASSPRGRSSTGELFF. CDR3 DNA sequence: TGTGCCAGCTCACCACGAGGGAGGTCTTCCACCGGGGAGCTGTTTTTT.

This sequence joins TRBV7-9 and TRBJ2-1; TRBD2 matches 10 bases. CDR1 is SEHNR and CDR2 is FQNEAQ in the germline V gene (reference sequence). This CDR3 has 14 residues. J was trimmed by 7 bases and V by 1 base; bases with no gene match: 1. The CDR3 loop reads CASSLGLAGNEQFF. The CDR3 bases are TGTGCCAGCAGCTTAGGACTAGCGGGTAATGAGCAGTTCTTC.

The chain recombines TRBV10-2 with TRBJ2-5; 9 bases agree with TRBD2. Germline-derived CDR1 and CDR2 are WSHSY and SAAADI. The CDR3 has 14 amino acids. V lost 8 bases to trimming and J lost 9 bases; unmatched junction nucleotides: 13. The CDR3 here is CASRSGGIERAQYF. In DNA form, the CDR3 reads TGCGCCAGCCGCAGCGGGGGGATAGAGAGGGCCCAGTACTTC.

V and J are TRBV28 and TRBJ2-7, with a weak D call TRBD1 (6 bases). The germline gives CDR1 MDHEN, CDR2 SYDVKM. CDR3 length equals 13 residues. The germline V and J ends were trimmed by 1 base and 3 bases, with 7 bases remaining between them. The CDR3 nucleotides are TGTGCCAGCAGTTTATCAGGGGACTACGAGCAGTACTTC. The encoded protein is CASSLSGDYEQYF.

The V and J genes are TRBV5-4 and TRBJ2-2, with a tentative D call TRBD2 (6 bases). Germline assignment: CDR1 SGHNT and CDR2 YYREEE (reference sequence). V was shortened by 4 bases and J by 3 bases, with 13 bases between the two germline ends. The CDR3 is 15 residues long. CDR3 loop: CASSTEGPDTGELFF. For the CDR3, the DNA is TGTGCCAGCAGCACGGAGGGCCCGGACACCGGGGAGCTGTTTTTT.

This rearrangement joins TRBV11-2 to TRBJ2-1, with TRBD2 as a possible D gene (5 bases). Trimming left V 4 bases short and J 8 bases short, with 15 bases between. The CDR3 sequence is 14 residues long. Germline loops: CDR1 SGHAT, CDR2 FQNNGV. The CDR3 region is CASSSSSDWDEQFF. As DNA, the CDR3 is TGTGCCAGCAGCTCCTCATCGGACTGGGATGAGCAGTTCTTC.